This is a list of T cell receptor beta chains from one sample in a study of beta chain features in type 1 diabetes. The repertoire was sequenced with immunoSEQ multiplex PCR; TCRdb's copy has only in-frame clones and lacks some. This sample has a few hundred thousand clones, with roughly a tenth found just once. Source material: central memory CD4+ T cells from blood. These receptors originate from a man aged 18-30 years in good health. The CDR3 runs from the conserved cysteine through the conserved F or W. D genes are given only for firm matches. The size of a clone is reported for some rows only, either as once, few or many, or as a class for expanded clones.

D,V,J,size,DNA,CDR3
NA,TRBV6-1,TRBJ2-7,many,TGTGCCAGCAGTGAATTGCGAGAGCAGTACTTC,CASSELREQYF
TRBD2,TRBV11-3,TRBJ2-3,NA,TGTGCCAGCAGCCAAGGGACTAGCGGTCGCACAGATACGCAGTATTTT,CASSQGTSGRTDTQYF
TRBD1,TRBV15,TRBJ2-1,many,TGTGCCACCAGCAGAGATGAGATCCGGGACAGGGATTATGAGCAGTTCTTC,CATSRDEIRDRDYEQFF
TRBD1,TRBV15,TRBJ1-1,NA,TGTGCCACCAGCAGAGATCAGGGGGTGGCTTTCTTT,CATSRDQGVAFF
TRBD1,TRBV19,TRBJ2-7,NA,TGTGCCAGTAGTATTGAGGACAGGGCCCGAGAACAGTACTTC,CASSIEDRAREQYF
TRBD1,TRBV6-1,TRBJ2-7,NA,TGTGCCAGCAAGGGGGGACAGGTGGGCAACGAGCAGTACTTC,CASKGGQVGNEQYF
NA,TRBV29-1,TRBJ2-7,NA,TGCAGCGTTGAAGGAGGGACCTACGAGCAGTACTTC,CSVEGGTYEQYF
NA,TRBV29-1,TRBJ2-3,few,TGCAGCACTCTAGGCTTCGGGGCCCCCACAGATACGCAGTATTTT,CSTLGFGAPTDTQYF
NA,TRBV25-1,TRBJ2-7,few,TGTGCCAGCAGTGAATGGGTGGGGCCGCGGTCCTACGAGCAGTACTTC,CASSEWVGPRSYEQYF
NA,TRBV10-3,TRBJ1-2,few,TGTGCCATCAGTGAGACAGGGTCGAATGGCTACACCTTC,CAISETGSNGYTF
TRBD2,TRBV2,TRBJ2-7,NA,TGTGCCAGCAGCGTGGGACTAGGAGAAACCTACGAGCAGTACTTC,CASSVGLGETYEQYF
NA,TRBV28,TRBJ2-7,few,TGTGCCAGCAGTTTAGTCCGTTATGGGCAGTACTTC,CASSLVRYGQYF
NA,TRBV5-1,TRBJ2-1,NA,TGCGCCAGCACCCGCTTGGCGCACGCCGGCGATGAGCAGTTCTTC,CASTRLAHAGDEQFF
TRBD2,TRBV6-1,TRBJ2-3,few,TGTGCCAGCAGTGAAATGAGAATAGCGGGAGGGCGCACAGATACGCAGTATTTT,CASSEMRIAGGRTDTQYF
TRBD2,TRBV5-6,TRBJ2-2,NA,TGTGCCAGCAGCTCCTTTAGCGGGAGTCGGACCGGGGAGCTGTTTTTT,CASSSFSGSRTGELFF
NA,TRBV7-8,TRBJ2-4,few,TGTGCCAGCAGCTTAGTGCAAGGGGTTCAGTACTTC,CASSLVQGVQYF
NA,TRBV4-3,TRBJ1-2,NA,TGCGCCAGCAGCCAAGATACGGGGCGCTACTATGGCTACACCTTC,CASSQDTGRYYGYTF
NA,TRBV18,TRBJ1-1,few,TGTGCCAGCTCACCCCTTGAAGGAGAAGCTTTCTTT,CASSPLEGEAFF
NA,TRBV7-8,TRBJ2-1,many,TGTGCCAGCAGCTTAGGTCGGACCCGACTCAACAATGAGCAGTTCTTC,CASSLGRTRLNNEQFF
NA,TRBV6-5,TRBJ2-3,few,TGTGCCACCCAAGACCAGGGTGGGATTGATACGCAGTATTTT,CATQDQGGIDTQYF
TRBD2,TRBV30,TRBJ2-2,many,TGTGCCTCAAAGCGGGAGGGCCAACTGACCGGGGAGCTGTTTTTT,CASKREGQLTGELFF
NA,TRBV2,TRBJ2-5,few,TGTGCCAGCTCCTGGGCTCAAGAGACCCAGTACTTC,CASSWAQETQYF
TRBD1,TRBV5-6,TRBJ1-4,NA,TGTGCCGGACTCCGGGACAGGGGTGAGCGCTTGAGTGAAAAACTGTTTTTT,CAGLRDRGERLSEKLFF
NA,TRBV19,TRBJ2-7,NA,TGTGCCAGTAGGTTTAGTTCAATTGGCGAGCAGTACTTC,CASRFSSIGEQYF
NA,TRBV27,TRBJ2-5,NA,TGTGCCAGCAGGCGGCGCACTAGCTGGGCCCAAGAGACCCAGTACTTC,CASRRRTSWAQETQYF
NA,TRBV2,TRBJ2-6,NA,TGTGCCAGCAGCGAACTAGGGGGATCCTCTGGGGCCAACGTCCTGACTTTC,CASSELGGSSGANVLTF